A selection of T cell receptor beta chains follows, all from one sample in a study of T-cell memory formation after mild COVID-19. In TCRdb, the 5' RACE reads were re-called with MiXCR into one record per CDR3 protein. The sample yields about 320,000 distinct CDR3 sequences, over 11% seen once. Material: PBMCs or a T cell subset sorted from them (not recorded which). These TCRs come from a young man who had mild COVID-19 (a few samples of this study predate the infection). Cell type and time point are not known. The CDR3 runs from the conserved cysteine through the conserved F or W. Fields, in order: D gene, J gene, clone size, V gene, CDR3 protein, CDR3 DNA. A D gene is named only where the DNA matches it firmly. Some rows have no size entry. The others give once, few or many, or a class for an expanded clone.

D: TRBD1; J: TRBJ2-7; size: NA; V: TRBV7-2; CDR3: CASSLAGGQGGEQYF; DNA: TGTGCCAGCAGCTTAGCGGGGGGACAGGGAGGAGAGCAGTACTTC
D: TRBD2; J: TRBJ2-3; size: NA; V: TRBV4-1; CDR3: CASVEGLAAPGEDTQYF; DNA: TGCGCCAGCGTCGAGGGACTAGCGGCCCCGGGAGAAGATACGCAGTATTTT
D: NA; J: TRBJ1-2; size: NA; V: TRBV18; CDR3: CASSPFPPDFSKLAYGYTF; DNA: TGTGCCAGCTCACCATTCCCCCCGGACTTCTCCAAACTAGCGTATGGCTACACCTTC
D: NA; J: TRBJ1-4; size: NA; V: TRBV12-3/TRBV12-4; CDR3: CASSSREGEKLFF; DNA: TGTGCCAGCAGTTCGAGGGAGGGAGAAAAACTGTTTTTT
D: NA; J: TRBJ1-5; size: few; V: TRBV4-1; CDR3: CASSQARGENQPQHF; DNA: TGCGCCAGCAGCCAAGCACGAGGGGAAAATCAGCCCCAGCATTTT
D: NA; J: TRBJ2-7; size: NA; V: TRBV5-1; CDR3: CASSLVIGSYRTYEQYF; DNA: TGCGCCAGCAGCTTGGTCATAGGGTCATATCGGACGTACGAGCAGTACTTC
D: NA; J: TRBJ2-5; size: many; V: TRBV12-3/TRBV12-4; CDR3: CASSPFQIGETQYF; DNA: TGTGCCAGCAGTCCCTTTCAAATTGGGGAGACCCAGTACTTC
D: NA; J: TRBJ1-1; size: NA; V: TRBV5-1; CDR3: CASRLGPEAFF; DNA: TGCGCCAGCAGGCTAGGACCTGAAGCTTTCTTT
D: NA; J: TRBJ1-1; size: many; V: TRBV29-1; CDR3: CSTRAGWGMNTEAFF; DNA: TGCAGCACGAGGGCTGGATGGGGGATGAACACTGAAGCTTTCTTT
D: TRBD2; J: TRBJ2-5; size: NA; V: TRBV10-3; CDR3: CATQASGGFQETQYF; DNA: TGTGCCACCCAGGCTAGCGGGGGGTTCCAAGAGACCCAGTACTTC
D: NA; J: TRBJ1-1; size: NA; V: TRBV4-1; CDR3: CASSQGADFHTEAFF; DNA: TGCGCCAGCAGCCAAGGGGCGGATTTCCACACTGAAGCTTTCTTT
D: NA; J: TRBJ2-1; size: many; V: TRBV5-1; CDR3: CASSRDLSSYNEQFF; DNA: TGCGCCAGCAGCCGGGACTTGAGCTCCTACAATGAGCAGTTCTTC
D: TRBD2; J: TRBJ2-7; size: NA; V: TRBV5-1; CDR3: CASSSQSSGGATSYEQYF; DNA: TGCGCCAGCAGCTCCCAGAGTAGCGGGGGGGCCACCTCCTACGAGCAGTACTTC
D: TRBD2; J: TRBJ2-5; size: few; V: TRBV5-6; CDR3: CASSLLAGGPVTETQYF; DNA: TGTGCCAGCAGCCTACTAGCGGGGGGGCCGGTGACGGAGACCCAGTACTTC
D: NA; J: TRBJ2-3; size: NA; V: TRBV5-4; CDR3: CASSLGGGASVADTQYF; DNA: TGTGCCAGCAGCTTGGGTGGGGGTGCCTCCGTCGCAGATACGCAGTATTTT
D: TRBD2; J: TRBJ2-1; size: NA; V: TRBV5-1; CDR3: CASSLGFTSGGYNEQFF; DNA: TGCGCCAGCAGCTTGGGATTCACTAGCGGGGGATACAATGAGCAGTTCTTC
D: NA; J: TRBJ2-1; size: NA; V: TRBV7-9; CDR3: CASSFLGEQFF; DNA: TGTGCCAGCAGCTTTTTAGGTGAGCAGTTCTTC
D: TRBD1; J: TRBJ2-5; size: NA; V: TRBV7-9; CDR3: CASSLVTGGVETQYF; DNA: TGTGCCAGCAGCTTGGTGACAGGGGGCGTTGAGACCCAGTACTTC
D: TRBD2; J: TRBJ2-1; size: NA; V: TRBV28; CDR3: CAVQRGGNEQFF; DNA: TGTGCCGTCCAGCGGGGGGGAAATGAGCAGTTCTTC
D: NA; J: TRBJ2-7; size: NA; V: TRBV6-5; CDR3: CASSKVNRAPQQYF; DNA: TGTGCCAGCAGTAAAGTAAACAGGGCCCCTCAGCAGTACTTC
D: TRBD1; J: TRBJ2-7; size: NA; V: TRBV20-1; CDR3: CSANRDRVVGEQYF; DNA: TGCAGTGCTAACCGGGACAGGGTGGTAGGCGAGCAGTACTTC
D: NA; J: TRBJ2-7; size: few; V: TRBV4-1; CDR3: CASSQSFARGARYEQYF; DNA: TGCGCCAGCAGCCAATCCTTCGCCCGGGGGGCGAGATACGAGCAGTACTTC
D: TRBD1; J: TRBJ1-4; size: NA; V: TRBV5-1; CDR3: CASSVTGGDREKLFF; DNA: TGCGCCAGCAGCGTCACAGGGGGCGATCGCGAAAAACTGTTTTTT
D: TRBD1; J: TRBJ1-2; size: NA; V: TRBV7-2; CDR3: CASSTAGTGDGYTF; DNA: TGTGCCAGCAGCACCGCCGGGACAGGGGATGGCTACACCTTC
D: TRBD2; J: TRBJ2-5; size: NA; V: TRBV4-2; CDR3: CASSQEVAGAQETQYF; DNA: TGTGCCAGCAGCCAAGAAGTAGCGGGGGCCCAAGAGACCCAGTACTTC
D: NA; J: TRBJ2-5; size: NA; V: TRBV27; CDR3: CASSLGWGIQETQYF; DNA: TGTGCCAGCAGTTTAGGGTGGGGTATTCAAGAGACCCAGTACTTC
D: NA; J: TRBJ1-1; size: few; V: TRBV10-3; CDR3: CAISETGNTEAFF; DNA: TGTGCCATCAGTGAGACGGGGAACACTGAAGCTTTCTTT
D: NA; J: TRBJ2-1; size: many; V: TRBV20-1; CDR3: CSAREGSSYNEQFF; DNA: TGCAGTGCTAGAGAAGGGAGCTCCTACAATGAGCAGTTCTTC
D: NA; J: TRBJ2-1; size: NA; V: TRBV5-6; CDR3: CASSFGRQFF; DNA: TGTGCCAGCAGCTTTGGACGCCAGTTCTTC
D: NA; J: TRBJ2-6; size: NA; V: TRBV4-3; CDR3: CASSQKAVSGANVLTF; DNA: TGCGCCAGCAGCCAAAAGGCGGTCTCTGGGGCCAACGTCCTGACTTTC
D: TRBD2; J: TRBJ2-7; size: few; V: TRBV27; CDR3: CASRERGTYEQYF; DNA: TGTGCCAGCCGCGAGCGGGGAACCTACGAGCAGTACTTC
D: NA; J: TRBJ1-2; size: NA; V: TRBV4-1; CDR3: CASSQEKQNYGYTF; DNA: TGCGCCAGCAGCCAAGAGAAACAGAACTATGGCTACACCTTC
D: TRBD1; J: TRBJ2-2; size: few; V: TRBV6-5; CDR3: CASSLLTGISGELFF; DNA: TGTGCCAGCAGTCTGCTGACAGGGATTAGCGGGGAGCTGTTTTTT
D: NA; J: TRBJ2-3; size: many; V: TRBV5-1; CDR3: CASIQGEIGPDTQYF; DNA: TGCGCCAGCATTCAAGGGGAAATAGGGCCAGATACGCAGTATTTT
D: TRBD2; J: TRBJ2-1; size: few; V: TRBV7-2; CDR3: CASSLARGGSHNEQFF; DNA: TGTGCCAGCAGCTTAGCACGGGGGGGTAGCCACAATGAGCAGTTCTTC
D: NA; J: TRBJ2-1; size: NA; V: TRBV27; CDR3: CASRLLGNEQFF; DNA: TGTGCCAGCAGACTTCTAGGGAACGAGCAGTTCTTC
D: TRBD1; J: TRBJ1-2; size: once; V: TRBV5-1; CDR3: CASSYASTGGAGYTF; DNA: TGCGCCAGCAGCTATGCATCGACAGGGGGCGCCGGCTACACCTTC
D: NA; J: TRBJ2-1; size: few; V: TRBV29-1; CDR3: CSARTWGNEQFF; DNA: TGCAGCGCTAGGACCTGGGGCAATGAGCAGTTCTTC
D: NA; J: TRBJ2-3; size: few; V: TRBV4-1; CDR3: CASSQVGGAPDTQYF; DNA: TGCGCCAGCAGCCAAGTCGGAGGGGCGCCGGATACGCAGTATTTT
D: TRBD2; J: TRBJ2-1; size: many; V: TRBV4-3; CDR3: CASSQDGTSAYNEQFF; DNA: TGCGCCAGCAGCCAAGATGGGACTAGCGCCTACAATGAGCAGTTCTTC
D: NA; J: TRBJ1-6; size: few; V: TRBV28; CDR3: CASSAGGSYNSPLHF; DNA: TGTGCCAGCAGCGCCGGGGGTTCCTATAATTCACCCCTCCACTTT